One and the same sample provided the 22 T cell receptor beta chains below, sequenced in a study of CD8+CD57+ T cells in acquired aplastic anemia (dated by TCRdb to between 2017 and 2018). Data came from an Illumina HiSeq 2000. Genomic DNA served as template for TCR beta VDJ combination and CDR3 sequence profiling. Using fastp at Q25 and MiXCR, TCRdb reprocessed the public reads and kept productive beta chains. CDR3 protein sequences are deduplicated, and each keeps its most common genes and DNA. The sample yields approximately 220,000 distinct CDR3 sequences; approximately 45% were counted once. 6.5% to 8% of the sample is in the top ten clones. The patients picked for sequencing were ones in whom flow cytometry had shown an expansion of CD8+CD57+ cells. The sample comprised sorted CD4+, CD8+, or CD8+CD57+ T cells (not recorded which) from PBMCs. Receptor source: a human donor with aplastic anemia.

The chain joins TRBV2 to TRBJ2-7; 7 bases map to TRBD1. This CDR3 region has 14 residues. Germline V lookup: CDR1 SNHLY, CDR2 FYNNEI. Trimming cost V 1 base and J 2 bases; bases outside gene matches: 2. The CDR3 region has the DNA TGTGCCAGCAGTGAAGTTCAGGGGGCCTACGAGCAGTACTTC. This gives the protein CASSEVQGAYEQYF.

In this sample, this clonotype turned up a few times. The rearrangement joins TRBV29-1 to TRBJ1-1; perhaps TRBD1 as D (5 bases). CDR3 length equals 12 residues. Germline-derived CDR1 and CDR2 are SQVTM and ANQGSEA. Trimming left V 3 bases short and J 3 bases short, with 8 bases between. The CDR3 region is CSVDWGDTEAFF. CDR3 DNA sequence: TGCAGCGTTGATTGGGGGGACACTGAAGCTTTCTTT.

The rearrangement uses TRBV7-9 and TRBJ1-6, with 7 bases aligning to TRBD1. The CDR3 is made up of 14 amino acids. The junction had 6 bases not matched to a gene; V was cut back by 5 bases and J by 8 bases. Germline V gene lookup returns CDR1 SEHNR and CDR2 FQNEAQ (reference sequence). CDR3 nucleotides: TGTGCCAGCAGCCTCCTGGACAGGTATTCACCCCTCCACTTT. This translates into CASSLLDRYSPLHF.

This clonotype was seen repeatedly, ten times or more. V is TRBV7-2 and J is TRBJ2-3, with 11 positions matching TRBD2. V shed 5 bases, J shed 4 bases, and the junction held 11 bases outside the gene matches. Germline assignment: CDR1 SGHTA and CDR2 FQGNSA. This CDR3 is built from 17 residues. The CDR3 reads CASSPPPGLAVADTQYF. In DNA form, the CDR3 reads TGTGCCAGCAGCCCTCCTCCGGGACTAGCGGTGGCAGATACGCAGTATTTT.

This chain links TRBV7-8 with TRBJ2-3, with D uncertain. The V gene's germline CDR1 is SGHVS and CDR2 FQNEAQ. V lost 4 bases to trimming and J lost 2 bases, with 13 bases between them. CDR3 length equals 15 residues. In DNA form, the CDR3 reads TGTGCCAGCAGCTCACAGACGGGCAACACAGATACGCAGTATTTT. Protein sequence: CASSSQTGNTDTQYF.

J is TRBJ2-3 and V is TRBV5-1, with 8 bases identical to TRBD2. J was trimmed by 1 base and V by 0 bases; bases with no gene match: 7. This CDR3 spans 17 amino acids. From germline, CDR1 is SGHRS and CDR2 YFSETQ. CDR3: CASSLADGRGGTDTQYF. In nucleotides, the CDR3 is TGCGCCAGCAGCTTGGCCGACGGGCGGGGGGGCACAGATACGCAGTATTTT.

Ten or more counts support this clonotype. V is TRBV7-9 and J is TRBJ1-4; D call uncertain. This CDR3 region has 15 residues. Trimming removed 4 bases from V and 7 bases from J, with 16 bases in between. Per germline, CDR1 SEHNR and CDR2 FQNEAQ (reference sequence). This chain's CDR3 is CASSYPGRAGEKLFF. The CDR3 DNA reads TGTGCCAGCAGCTACCCAGGACGGGCGGGTGAAAAACTGTTTTTT.

This clonotype showed up many times. The chain's CDR3 is CASRLREGLYGYTF. CDR3 nucleotide sequence: TGTGCCAGTAGGCTTCGAGAGGGTTTATACGGCTACACCTTC. The chain combines TRBV19 with TRBJ1-2; no firm D call. Germline V gene sequence: CDR1 LNHDA, CDR2 SQIVND (reference sequence). Trimming stripped 6 bases from V and 8 bases from J, with 19 bases between. This CDR3 region has 14 residues.

The table lists this clonotype with many counts. The chain is built from TRBV4-1 and TRBJ2-7; D remains ambiguous. This CDR3 has 13 amino acids. Trimming removed 5 bases at V and 0 bases at J, with 8 bases between. Germline CDR1 MGHRA, CDR2 YSYEKL. The DNA of the CDR3 is TGCGCCAGCAGCGCCGGATTCTCCTACGAGCAGTACTTC. This sequence encodes CASSAGFSYEQYF.

This chain links TRBV7-9 with TRBJ2-5, with D perhaps TRBD2 (5 bases). The V end lost 6 bases, the J end lost 9 bases, and 14 bases lay between the germline ends. Germline V lookup: CDR1 SEHNR, CDR2 FQNEAQ (reference sequence). This CDR3 comprises 12 residues. The CDR3 bases are TGTGCCAGCAGTGAGGGCAGTCAGCCCCAGTACTTC. Translated: CASSEGSQPQYF.

This clonotype came up a few times. The rearrangement links TRBV6-1 to TRBJ1-1; D is perhaps TRBD1 (6 bases). Germline lookup yields CDR1 MNHNS and CDR2 SASEGT. There are 13 residues in the CDR3. With 4 bases removed from V and 7 bases from J, the gap between germline ends came to 13 bases. The CDR3 reads CASSGNTGFEAFF. In DNA, the CDR3 is TGTGCCAGCAGTGGAAATACAGGGTTTGAAGCTTTCTTT.

The chain combines TRBV6-1 with TRBJ2-7, with D tentatively TRBD2 (6 bases). The CDR3 is 14 amino acids. Germline CDR1 and CDR2: MNHNS and SASEGT. V was pared by 2 bases and J by 2 bases, with 10 bases between. For the CDR3, the DNA is TGTGCCAGCAGTGAACGACTAGGGACCTACGAGCAGTACTTC. Its translation is CASSERLGTYEQYF.

This clonotype was seen at least ten times. The V gene is TRBV5-8, the J gene TRBJ1-6; no clear D. The CDR3 runs 15 residues. Germline assignment: CDR1 SGHTS and CDR2 YDEGEE. The V end lost 4 bases, the J end lost 3 bases, and 11 bases lay between the germline ends. The CDR3 DNA reads as TGTGCCAGCAGCGCCGGGAGCAACTATAATTCACCCCTCCACTTT. Amino acid sequence: CASSAGSNYNSPLHF.

Comment on this clonotype: Being one base from a much bigger clone, this may be a read error. V and J are TRBV5-1 and TRBJ2-7, with D possibly TRBD1 on 5 matching bases. Germline V CDR1 and CDR2: SGHRS, YFSETQ. The CDR3 runs 13 residues. CDR3 coding DNA: TGCGCCAGCAGCTTGGATTCAGGGTTCGAGCGGTACTTC. Translating gives CASSLDSGFERYF.

The chain recombines TRBV15 with TRBJ2-2; 8 bases match TRBD2. V was clipped by 4 bases and J by 16 bases; unmatched bases: 5. CDR3 length: 11 amino acids. CDR1 is LNHNV and CDR2 is YYDKDF in the germline V gene (reference sequence). The CDR3 nucleotides read TGTGCCACCAGCACCCTCGGACTAGCGTTTTTT. Translated, it gives CATSTLGLAFF. Variable domain in full (rest from reference TRBV15 and TRBJ2-2): DAMVIQNPRYQVTQFGKPVTLSCSQTLNHNVMYWYQQKSSQAPKLLFHYYDKDFNNEADTPDNFQSRRPNTSFCFLDIRSPGLGDTAMYLCATSTLGLAFFGEGSRLTVL.

In this sample, this clonotype turned up a few times. This chain joins TRBV4-1 and TRBJ1-2, with D unresolved. The CDR3 totals 15 residues. Trimming shortened V by 0 bases and J by 0 bases, and 8 bases separated the two germline ends. Per germline, CDR1 MGHRA and CDR2 YSYEKL. The CDR3 here is CASSQDRGANYGYTF. CDR3 nucleotide sequence: TGCGCCAGCAGCCAAGATCGGGGAGCTAACTATGGCTACACCTTC.

This chain uses TRBV20-1 with TRBJ2-7; D perhaps matches TRBD2 (7 bases). The germline V and J ends were trimmed by 6 bases and 0 bases, with 15 bases remaining between them. Germline CDR1 reads DFQATT; CDR2 reads SNEGSKA (reference sequence). This CDR3 region has 14 residues. The CDR3 nucleotides read TGCAGTGCCCCAAAAGGGGGGGACTCCTACGAGCAGTACTTC. It specifies CSAPKGGDSYEQYF.

V and J are TRBV4-3 and TRBJ2-3, with D possibly TRBD2 on 5 matching bases. Deletions cut 0 bases from V and 1 base from J, with 11 bases between. The germline CDR1 and CDR2 sequences are LGHNA and YSLEER. This CDR3 has 16 amino acids. The DNA for the CDR3 is TGCGCCAGCAGCCAAGAGAGGGCAGCCCGCACAGATACGCAGTATTTT. This translates into CASSQERAARTDTQYF.

In nucleotides, the CDR3 is TGTGCCAGCAGCCAAGCGACAGGGGCGGAGGGCTATGGCTACACCTTC. This translates into CASSQATGAEGYGYTF. The V gene is TRBV14, the J gene TRBJ1-2; 8 nucleotides agree with TRBD1. The CDR3 is made up of 16 amino acids. Germline trimming cut 1 base from V and 4 bases from J; bases unmatched to any gene: 8. The germline V gene has CDR1 SGHDN and CDR2 FVKESK.

This clonotype occurred many times. This chain connects TRBV19 to TRBJ1-5, with D perhaps matching TRBD1 (5 bases). In germline, CDR1 is LNHDA, CDR2 SQIVND (reference sequence). V gave up 4 bases and J gave up 3 bases, with 16 bases separating them. The length of the CDR3 is 16 residues. In nucleotides, the CDR3 is TGTGCCAGTAGTACCATGCCCAGGGATCCCAATCAGCCCCAGCATTTT. Residues: CASSTMPRDPNQPQHF.

To note about this clonotype: One junction end does not reproduce the germline sequence, and a read error may be involved. DNA for the CDR3: TGTGCCACTTCCCGGGACGGCAATCAGCCCAAGCATTTT. It codes for CATSRDGNQPKHF. This chain uses TRBV2 with TRBJ1-5; perhaps TRBD1 as D (5 bases). Per the germline V gene, CDR1 is SNHLY and CDR2 is FYNNEI. The CDR3 loop spans 13 amino acids.

About this clonotype itself: One base away lies a much larger clone, so this may be a sequencing read error. This chain connects TRBV25-1 to TRBJ2-7; 10 nucleotides align to TRBD1. The CDR3 contains 17 residues. Looked up from germline, CDR1 is MGHDK and CDR2 is SYGVNS. The junction had 12 bases not matched to a gene; V was cut back by 4 bases and J by 3 bases. CDR3 DNA: TGTGCCAGCAGTGGATATAAGGAGACAGGGGGCGTCTACGAGCAGTACTTC. Amino acid sequence: CASSGYKETGGVYEQYF.